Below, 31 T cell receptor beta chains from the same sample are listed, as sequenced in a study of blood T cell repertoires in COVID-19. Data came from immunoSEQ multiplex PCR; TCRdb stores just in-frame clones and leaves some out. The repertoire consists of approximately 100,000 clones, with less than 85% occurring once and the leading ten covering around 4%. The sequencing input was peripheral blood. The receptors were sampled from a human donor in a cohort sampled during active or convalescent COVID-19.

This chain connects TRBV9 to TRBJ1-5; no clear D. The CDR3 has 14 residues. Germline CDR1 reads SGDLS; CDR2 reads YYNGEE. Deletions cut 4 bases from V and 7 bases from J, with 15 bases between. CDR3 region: CASSPREGGQPQHF. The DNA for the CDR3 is TGTGCCAGCAGCCCCCGGGAGGGAGGCCAGCCCCAGCATTTT.

In DNA form, the CDR3 reads TGTGCCAGCGGGCGGGGGGGCGCCTACGAGCAGTACTTC. It is translated as CASGRGGAYEQYF. The rearrangement joins TRBV7-2 to TRBJ2-7, with TRBD2 matching 9 bases. The CDR3 runs 13 residues. V shed 8 bases and J 2 bases; nucleotides not matched to a gene: 4. Germline CDR1 is SGHTA and CDR2 is FQGNSA.

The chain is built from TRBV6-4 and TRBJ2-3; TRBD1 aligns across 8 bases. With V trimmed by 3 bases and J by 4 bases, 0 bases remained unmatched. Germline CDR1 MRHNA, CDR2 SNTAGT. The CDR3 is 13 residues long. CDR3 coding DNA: TGTGCCAGCAGTGAACAGGGGGCAGATACGCAGTATTTT. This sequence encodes CASSEQGADTQYF.

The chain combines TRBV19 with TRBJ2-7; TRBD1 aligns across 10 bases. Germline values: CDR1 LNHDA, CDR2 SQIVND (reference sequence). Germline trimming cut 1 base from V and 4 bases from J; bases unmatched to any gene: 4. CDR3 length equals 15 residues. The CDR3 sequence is CASSIVRDRGYEQYF. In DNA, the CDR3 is TGTGCCAGTAGTATAGTCCGGGACAGGGGTTACGAGCAGTACTTC.

The DNA of the CDR3 is TGTGCCAGCAGCTCCCTATCCGGGGGGGAGACCCAGTACTTC. It specifies CASSSLSGGETQYF. This sequence joins TRBV7-2 and TRBJ2-5; the match to TRBD2 covers 7 bases. The CDR3 runs to 14 residues. CDR1 and CDR2 from the germline V gene are SGHTA and FQGNSA. The junction had 7 bases not matched to a gene; V was cut back by 4 bases and J by 5 bases.

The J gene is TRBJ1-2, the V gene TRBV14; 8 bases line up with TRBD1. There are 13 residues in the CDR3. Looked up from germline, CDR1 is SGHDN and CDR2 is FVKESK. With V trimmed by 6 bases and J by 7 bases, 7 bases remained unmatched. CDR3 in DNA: TGTGCCAGCAGATCCGCCAGGGGGCTTGGCTACACCTTC. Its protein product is CASRSARGLGYTF.

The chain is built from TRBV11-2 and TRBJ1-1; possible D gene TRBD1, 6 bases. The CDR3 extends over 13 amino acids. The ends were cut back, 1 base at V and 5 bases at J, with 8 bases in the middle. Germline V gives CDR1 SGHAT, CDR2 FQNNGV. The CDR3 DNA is TGTGCCAGCAGCTTAGGGGACATAACTGAAGCTTTCTTT. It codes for CASSLGDITEAFF.

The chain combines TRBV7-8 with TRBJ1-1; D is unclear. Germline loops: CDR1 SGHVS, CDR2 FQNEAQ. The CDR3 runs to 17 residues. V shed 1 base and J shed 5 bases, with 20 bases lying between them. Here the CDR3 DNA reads TGTGCCAGCAGCTTAGGGAGTGTCAGCACGGGAAGGACTGAAGCTTTCTTT. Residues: CASSLGSVSTGRTEAFF.

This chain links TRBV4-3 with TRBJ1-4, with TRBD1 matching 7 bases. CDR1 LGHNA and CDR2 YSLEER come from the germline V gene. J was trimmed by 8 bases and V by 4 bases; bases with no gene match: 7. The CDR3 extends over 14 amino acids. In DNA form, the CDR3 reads TGCGCCAGCAGCCCTTCAGGGGGTTGGGAAAAACTGTTTTTT. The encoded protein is CASSPSGGWEKLFF.

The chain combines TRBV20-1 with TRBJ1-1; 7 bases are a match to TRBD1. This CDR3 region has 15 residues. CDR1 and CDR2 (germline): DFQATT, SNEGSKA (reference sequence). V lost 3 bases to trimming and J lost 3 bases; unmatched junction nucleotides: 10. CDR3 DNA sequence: TGCAGTGCTAGTTCTCAGACAAGGGGGCACACTGAAGCTTTCTTT. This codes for CSASSQTRGHTEAFF.

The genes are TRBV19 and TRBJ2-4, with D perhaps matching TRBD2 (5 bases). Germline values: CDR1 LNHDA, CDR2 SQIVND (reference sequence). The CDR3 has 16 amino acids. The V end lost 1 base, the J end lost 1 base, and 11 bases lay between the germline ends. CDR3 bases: TGTGCCAGTAGTATAGTTGCGGGCGTCGCCAAAAACATTCAGTACTTC. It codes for CASSIVAGVAKNIQYF.

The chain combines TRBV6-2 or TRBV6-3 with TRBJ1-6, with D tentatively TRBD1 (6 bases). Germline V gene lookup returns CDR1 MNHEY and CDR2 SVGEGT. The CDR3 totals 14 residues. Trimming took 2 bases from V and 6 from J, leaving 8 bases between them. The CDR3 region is CASSYGQTNSPLHF. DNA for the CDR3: TGTGCCAGCAGTTACGGACAGACTAATTCACCCCTCCACTTT.

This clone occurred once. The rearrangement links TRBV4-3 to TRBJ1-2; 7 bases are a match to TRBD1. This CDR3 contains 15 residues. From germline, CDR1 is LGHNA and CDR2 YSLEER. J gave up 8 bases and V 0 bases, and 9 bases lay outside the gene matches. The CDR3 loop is CASSQDWAGGWGYTF. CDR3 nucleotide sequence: TGCGCCAGCAGCCAAGATTGGGCAGGGGGATGGGGCTACACCTTC.

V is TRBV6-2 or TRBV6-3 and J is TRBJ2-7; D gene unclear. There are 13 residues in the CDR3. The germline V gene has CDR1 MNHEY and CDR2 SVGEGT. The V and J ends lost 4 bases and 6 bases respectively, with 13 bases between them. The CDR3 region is CASSSKHRIEQYF. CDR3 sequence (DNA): TGTGCCAGCAGTTCAAAACACCGTATCGAGCAGTACTTC.

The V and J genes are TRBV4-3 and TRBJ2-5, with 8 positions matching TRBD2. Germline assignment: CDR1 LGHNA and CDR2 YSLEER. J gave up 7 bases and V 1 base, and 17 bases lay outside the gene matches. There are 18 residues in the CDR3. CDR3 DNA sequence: TGCGCCAGCAGCCAAGGTACGAGCGGGGGTCACCAGCGGGGGACCCAGTACTTC. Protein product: CASSQGTSGGHQRGTQYF.

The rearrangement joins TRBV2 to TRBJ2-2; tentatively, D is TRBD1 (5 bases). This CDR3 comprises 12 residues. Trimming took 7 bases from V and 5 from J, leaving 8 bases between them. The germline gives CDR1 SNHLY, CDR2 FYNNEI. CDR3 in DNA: TGTGCCAGCAAAGGGGAAACCGGGGAGCTGTTTTTT. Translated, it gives CASKGETGELFF.

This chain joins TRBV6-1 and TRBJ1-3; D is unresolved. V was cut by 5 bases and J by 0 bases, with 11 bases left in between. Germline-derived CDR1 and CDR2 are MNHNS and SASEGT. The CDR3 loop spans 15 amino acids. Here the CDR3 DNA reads TGTGCCAGCAGTACAAACAGTATCTCTGGAAACACCATATATTTT. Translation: CASSTNSISGNTIYF.

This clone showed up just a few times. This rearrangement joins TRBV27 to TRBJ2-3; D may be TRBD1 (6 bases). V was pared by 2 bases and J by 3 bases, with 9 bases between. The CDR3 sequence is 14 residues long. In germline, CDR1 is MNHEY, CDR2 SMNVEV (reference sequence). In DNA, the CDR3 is TGTGCCAGCAGTTTAACAGGGACAACAGATACGCAGTATTTT. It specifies CASSLTGTTDTQYF.

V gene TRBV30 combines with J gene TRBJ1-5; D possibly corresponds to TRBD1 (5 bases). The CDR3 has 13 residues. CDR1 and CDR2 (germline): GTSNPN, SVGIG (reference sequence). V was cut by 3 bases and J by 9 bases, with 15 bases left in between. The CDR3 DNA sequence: TGTGCCTGGAGCCCCGTCGGGGGTTCGCCCCAGCATTTT. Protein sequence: CAWSPVGGSPQHF.

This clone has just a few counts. CDR3 sequence reads: CASSEGLAGGTYEQYF. The CDR3 coding sequence is TGTGCCAGCAGTGAAGGACTAGCGGGAGGGACCTACGAGCAGTACTTC. This sequence joins TRBV2 and TRBJ2-7, with 14 bases fitting TRBD2. Trimming removed 1 base from V and 2 bases from J; junction bases left unmatched: 1. The CDR3 covers 16 residues. Germline lookup yields CDR1 SNHLY and CDR2 FYNNEI.

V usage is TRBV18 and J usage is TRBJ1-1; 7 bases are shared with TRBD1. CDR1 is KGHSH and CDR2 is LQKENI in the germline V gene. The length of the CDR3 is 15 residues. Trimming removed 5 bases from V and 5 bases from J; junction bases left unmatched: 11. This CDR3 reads CASSSTRGLLTEAFF. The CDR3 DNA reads TGTGCCAGCTCATCGACTAGGGGGCTGTTAACTGAAGCTTTCTTT.

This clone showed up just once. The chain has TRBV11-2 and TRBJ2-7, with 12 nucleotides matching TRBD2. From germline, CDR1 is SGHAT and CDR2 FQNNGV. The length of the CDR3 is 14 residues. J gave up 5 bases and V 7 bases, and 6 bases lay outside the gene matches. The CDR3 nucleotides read TGTGCCAGCACCACAGGACTAGCGGGGCACGAGCAGTACTTC. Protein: CASTTGLAGHEQYF.

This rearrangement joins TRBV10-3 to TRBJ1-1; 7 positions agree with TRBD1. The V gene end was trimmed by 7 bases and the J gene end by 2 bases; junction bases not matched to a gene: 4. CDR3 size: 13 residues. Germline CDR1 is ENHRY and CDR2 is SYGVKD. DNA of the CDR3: TGTGCCATCAAAGGACAGGATAACACTGAAGCTTTCTTT. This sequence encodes CAIKGQDNTEAFF.

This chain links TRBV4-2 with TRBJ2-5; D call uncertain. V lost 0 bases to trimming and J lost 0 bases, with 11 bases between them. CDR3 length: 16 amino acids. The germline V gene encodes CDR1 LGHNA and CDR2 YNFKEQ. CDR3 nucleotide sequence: TGTGCCAGCAGCCAAGATCCAGACATGTACCAAGAGACCCAGTACTTC. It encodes CASSQDPDMYQETQYF.

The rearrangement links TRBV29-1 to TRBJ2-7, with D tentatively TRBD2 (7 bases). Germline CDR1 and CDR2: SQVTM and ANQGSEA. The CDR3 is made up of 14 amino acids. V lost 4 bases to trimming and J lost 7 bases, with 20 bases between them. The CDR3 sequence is CSVVRGGGSQEQYF. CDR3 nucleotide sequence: TGCAGCGTTGTTAGAGGGGGGGGCTCGCAAGAGCAGTACTTC.

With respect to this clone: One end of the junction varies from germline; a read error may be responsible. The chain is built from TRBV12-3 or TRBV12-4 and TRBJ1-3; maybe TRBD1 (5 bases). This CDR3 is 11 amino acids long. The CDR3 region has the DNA TGTGCCAGCAGTTTAGGGGGGAGGGTTCATTTT. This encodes CASSLGGRVHF.

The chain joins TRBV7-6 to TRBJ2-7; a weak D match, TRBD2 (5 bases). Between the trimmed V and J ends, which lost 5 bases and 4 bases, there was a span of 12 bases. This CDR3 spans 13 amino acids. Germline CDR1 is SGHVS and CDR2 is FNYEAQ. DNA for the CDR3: TGTGCCAGCAGCGAGGAGGACGGGTACGAGCAGTACTTC. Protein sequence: CASSEEDGYEQYF.

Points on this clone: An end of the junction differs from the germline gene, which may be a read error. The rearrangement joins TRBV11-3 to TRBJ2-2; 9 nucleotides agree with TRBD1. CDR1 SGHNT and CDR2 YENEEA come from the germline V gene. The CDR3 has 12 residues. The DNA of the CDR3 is TGTGCCAGCAGTTCAGACAGGGGGGGGCTGTTTTTT. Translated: CASSSDRGGLFF. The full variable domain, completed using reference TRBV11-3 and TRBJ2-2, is EAGVVQSPRYKIIEKKQPVAFWCNPISGHNTLYWYLQNLGQGPELLIRYENEEAVDDSQLPKDRFSAERLKGVDSTLKIQPAELGDSAVYLCASSSDRGGLFFGEGSRLTVL.

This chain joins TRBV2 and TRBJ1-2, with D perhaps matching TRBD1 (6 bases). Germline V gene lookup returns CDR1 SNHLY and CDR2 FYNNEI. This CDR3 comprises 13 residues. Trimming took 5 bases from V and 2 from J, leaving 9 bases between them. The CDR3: CASSKDSNYGYTF. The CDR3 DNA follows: TGTGCCAGCAGTAAGGACAGCAACTATGGCTACACCTTC.

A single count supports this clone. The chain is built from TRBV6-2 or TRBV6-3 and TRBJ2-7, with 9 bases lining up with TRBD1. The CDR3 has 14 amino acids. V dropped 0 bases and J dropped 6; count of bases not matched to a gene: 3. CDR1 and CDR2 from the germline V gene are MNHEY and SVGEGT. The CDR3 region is CASSYSGTGSEQYF. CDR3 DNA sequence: TGTGCCAGCAGTTACTCCGGGACAGGGAGCGAGCAGTACTTC.

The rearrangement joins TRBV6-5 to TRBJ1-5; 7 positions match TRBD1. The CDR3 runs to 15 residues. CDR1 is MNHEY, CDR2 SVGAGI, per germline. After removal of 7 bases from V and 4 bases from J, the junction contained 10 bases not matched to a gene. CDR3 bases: TGTGCCAGCACCGACGGGACAGCCCGAAATCAGCCCCAGCATTTT. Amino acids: CASTDGTARNQPQHF.